These 5 T cell receptor beta chains originate from one sample sequenced in a study of cytomegalovirus exposure and HLA in healthy donors. The PCR was carried out with 60 Vbeta primers and 13 Jbeta primers. Method: immunoSEQ multiplex PCR; TCRdb's copy keeps in-frame clones and lacks some. The sample yields around 140,000 clones, 75% seen once. Sequenced: PBMCs. The receptors shown here come from a man aged 25-45 years in good health and CMV-seronegative.

V and J are TRBV6-1 and TRBJ2-2; D might be TRBD1 (5 bases). Germline-derived CDR1 and CDR2 are MNHNS and SASEGT. V was clipped by 1 base and J by 6 bases, with 12 bases between them. The CDR3 is made up of 15 amino acids. In DNA, the CDR3 is TGTGCCAGCAGTGAAGGGGGCGCTCTCCCCGGGGAGCTGTTTTTT. It is translated as CASSEGGALPGELFF.

This chain connects TRBV9 to TRBJ2-6; TRBD1 agrees at 9 bases. The ends lost 0 bases at V and 4 bases at J; junction bases unmatched: 5. Per the germline V gene, CDR1 is SGDLS and CDR2 is YYNGEE. The CDR3 covers 17 residues. CDR3 sequence (DNA): TGTGCCAGCAGCGTAGGGGGGACAGGGATAGGGGCCAACGTCCTGACTTTC. This translates into CASSVGGTGIGANVLTF.

The chain couples TRBV5-1 to TRBJ1-5; D perhaps matches TRBD1 (5 bases). Deletions cut 0 bases from V and 1 base from J, with 5 bases between. Germline V gene sequence: CDR1 SGHRS, CDR2 YFSETQ. CDR3 size: 14 residues. CDR3 DNA sequence: TGCGCCAGCAGCTTGGGACAGAGCAATCAGCCCCAGCATTTT. Its translation is CASSLGQSNQPQHF.

A single count supports this clone. The chain uses TRBV18 and TRBJ2-4; TRBD2 is a possible D gene (6 bases). V shed 2 bases and J shed 0 bases, with 11 bases lying between them. Germline-derived CDR1 and CDR2 are KGHSH and LQKENI. This CDR3 comprises 16 residues. CDR3 nucleotide sequence: TGTGCCAGCTCACCAGGCGGGGTTCAAGCCAAAAACATTCAGTACTTC. Amino acids: CASSPGGVQAKNIQYF.

This clone was observed a handful of times. V and J are TRBV5-1 and TRBJ2-2; D possibly corresponds to TRBD2 (5 bases). V was shortened by 4 bases and J by 12 bases, with 16 bases between the two germline ends. The CDR3 length is 13 residues. From germline, CDR1 is SGHRS and CDR2 YFSETQ. The CDR3 protein is CASSPGLRGKLFF. CDR3 DNA: TGCGCCAGCAGCCCTGGACTCCGAGGGAAGCTGTTTTTT.